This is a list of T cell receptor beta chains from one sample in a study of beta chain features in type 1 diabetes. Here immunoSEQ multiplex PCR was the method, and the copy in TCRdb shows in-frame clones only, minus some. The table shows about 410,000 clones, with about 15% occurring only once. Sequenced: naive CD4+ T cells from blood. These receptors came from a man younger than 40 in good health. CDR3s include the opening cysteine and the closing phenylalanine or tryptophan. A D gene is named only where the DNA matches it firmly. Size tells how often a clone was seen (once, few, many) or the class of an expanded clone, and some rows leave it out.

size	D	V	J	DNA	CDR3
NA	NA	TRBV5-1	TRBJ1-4	TGCGCCAGCAGCTTCGGGTATAATGAAAAACTGTTTTTT	CASSFGYNEKLFF
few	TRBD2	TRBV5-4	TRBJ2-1	TGTGCCAGCAGCTTGGCCGTTAGCGGGAGCTCTTACAATGAGCAGTTCTTC	CASSLAVSGSSYNEQFF
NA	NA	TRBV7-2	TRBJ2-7	TGTGCCAGCACCCTAGACAGAACCTACGAGCAGTACTTC	CASTLDRTYEQYF
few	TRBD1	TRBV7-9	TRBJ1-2	TGTGCCAGCAGCTGGACAGGGAATGGCTACACCTTC	CASSWTGNGYTF
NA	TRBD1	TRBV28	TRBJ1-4	TGTGCCAGCAGTATCACAGGGGCCCATGCAACTAATGAAAAACTGTTTTTT	CASSITGAHATNEKLFF
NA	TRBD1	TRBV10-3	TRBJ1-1	TGTGCCATCAGCGGGACAGCCAACACTGAAGCTTTCTTT	CAISGTANTEAFF
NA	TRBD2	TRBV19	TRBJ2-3	TGTGCCAGTAGTATAGCCCAGCGGGGGTGGGATACGCAGTATTTT	CASSIAQRGWDTQYF
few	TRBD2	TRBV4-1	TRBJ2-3	TGCGCCAGCACTGCTAGCGGGAGGGCCGCCACAGATACGCAGTATTTT	CASTASGRAATDTQYF
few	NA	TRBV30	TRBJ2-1	TGTGCCTGGACGTCGAGCTCCTACAATGAGCAGTTCTTC	CAWTSSSYNEQFF
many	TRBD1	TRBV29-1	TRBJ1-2	TGCAGCGTACGACAGGGTACCTATGGCTACACCTTC	CSVRQGTYGYTF
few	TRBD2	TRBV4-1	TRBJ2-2	TGCGCCAGCAGCCAAGGTTTGCTAGCGGGGGAGTACACCGGGGAGCTGTTTTTT	CASSQGLLAGEYTGELFF
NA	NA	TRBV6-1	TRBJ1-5	TGTGCCAGCAGTGTGTCCAGGGGAAGCAATCAGCCCCAGCATTTT	CASSVSRGSNQPQHF
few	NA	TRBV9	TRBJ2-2	TGTGCCAGCAGCGTAGCGGGTTGGGCCGGGGAGCTGTTTTTT	CASSVAGWAGELFF
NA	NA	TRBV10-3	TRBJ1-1	TGTGCCACCGCGTTAGGGGGGAACACTGAAGCTTTCTTT	CATALGGNTEAFF
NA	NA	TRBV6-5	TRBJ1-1	TGTGCCAGCAGTTACTCGAGGGGTGAAGCTTTCTTT	CASSYSRGEAFF
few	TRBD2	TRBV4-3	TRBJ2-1	TGCGCCAGCAGCCAAGGGGCTAGCGGGAGCTCCTACAATGAGCAGTTCTTC	CASSQGASGSSYNEQFF
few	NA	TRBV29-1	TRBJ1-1	TGCAGCGTTCTCAAGGGTGAGGTGTACACTGAAGCTTTCTTT	CSVLKGEVYTEAFF
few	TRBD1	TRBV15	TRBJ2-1	TGTGCCACCAGGAGAGCCTCAGGGGGATCCTACAATGAGCAGTTCTTC	CATRRASGGSYNEQFF
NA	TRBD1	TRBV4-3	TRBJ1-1	TGCGCCAGCAGCCAGGGACAGGGGGCGATGATCGCTTTCTTT	CASSQGQGAMIAFF
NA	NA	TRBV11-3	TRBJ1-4	TGTGCCAGCAGCCCGGACGCGACAACTAATGAAAAACTGTTTTTT	CASSPDATTNEKLFF